Reported below is one T cell receptor beta chain. What this receptor recognizes is not known. No base quality values were provided; no much bigger clone lies one nucleotide off. This record comes from a study of Ad26.COV2.S vaccination and SARS-CoV-2 variants listed by TCRdb under 2021. The study in broad terms: Donors in the vaccine arm were drawn from COV1001, a multicentre, randomized, double-blind, placebo-controlled phase I-IIa trial testing Ad26.COV2.S in healthy adults. Ad26.COV2.S was given intramuscularly at 5x10^10 or 1x10^11 viral particles, as a single shot or as two shots 56 days apart. The specificity and breadth of SARS-CoV-2-reactive T cell receptors after Ad26.COV2.S vaccination were assessed by TCRbeta repertoire sequencing. The TCR-sequenced set comprised approximately 32 samples: some 20 Ad26.COV2.S vaccine recipients, 5 placebo recipients and 8 SARS-CoV-2 convalescent individuals. Trial participants were randomized into five groups of five, in which low-dose or high-dose Ad26.COV2.S was given once or twice, or placebo was given on both occasions. Blinding of investigators to trial group allocation was maintained during experiments and outcome assessment.

The sample's treatment or condition label, decoded: some 19 received Ad26.COV2.S at low or high dose, single or two shots; several received placebo; per-sample allocation not given. For vaccine and placebo recipients, the sequenced repertoires came from samples collected on day 63 after the first injection. In Cohort 1b, about 25 adults aged 18-55 years were enrolled at a single site in Boston, USA, between 29 July and 7 August 2020. Ad26.COV2.S was a replication-incompetent adenovirus type 26 vector that expressed a prefusion-stabilized SARS-CoV-2 spike protein derived from the original Wuhan strain. The immunoSEQ Assay was the method used to sequence TCRbeta CDR3 regions. After extraction, genomic DNA underwent amplification by bias-controlled multiplex PCR, followed by high-throughput sequencing. From the authors' description of their analysis: To quantify the absolute abundance of every unique TCRbeta CDR3 region, sequences were collapsed and filtered. T cell fraction was estimated by normalizing TCRbeta template counts to usable DNA, with usable DNA measured through amplification of reference genes found in all nucleated cells. Repertoire TCRs were annotated as SARS-CoV-2-specific when V gene, CDR3 amino acid sequence and J gene were exactly matched to a known reactive TCR set. The reference SARS-CoV-2 TCR set was derived from MIRA and filtered for enrichment in COVID-19-positive ImmuneCODE repertoires, a step that removed public or cross-reactive TCRs. Using the MIRA antigens, annotated TCRs were further analysed by specific ORF or by position within an ORF. Breadth was defined as the number of annotated unique rearrangements divided by the total number of unique productive rearrangements, and depth was defined as the summed frequency of the annotated unique rearrangements. TCR breadth was compared between groups using two-sided Wilcoxon rank-sum tests. Drawn from immuneACCESS, this table holds only the in-frame rearrangements with V and J called that TCRdb kept. Clones are partly lost; checked studies trace under half to an unresolved V gene and leave the rest unexplained. V and J calls and clone size are those listed in that table; D and trimming were worked out from the DNA. This sample gives 350,000 to 450,000 clones in total; around 89% of them show up just once. Over 1.5% of the sample lies in the top ten.

From its cysteine to its phenylalanine, the CDR3 spans 14 amino acids. The retained sequence is limited to the CDR3, 42 bases, with the frame set at the first base. From V the trimming removes 6 bases and from J it removes 5 bases, while the gene matches leave 7 bases of the junction unaccounted for. CDR1 MNHEY and CDR2 SVGAGI were looked up in the germline V gene. What the authors observed across the whole study: Compared with placebo recipients, Ad26.COV2.S recipients showed higher spike-specific TCR breadth (P = 0.0014). Vaccine and placebo recipients had similar non-spike TCR breadth, a finding consistent with the vaccine containing only spike. Substantial breadth of spike-specific CD8+ and CD4+ T cell responses was reported after vaccination. The authors noted that the TCR breadth and depth analyses may have underestimated total T cell responses. Comparing responses between vaccine doses or regimens was not something the study was powered to do.

The V gene is TRBV6-5 and the J gene is TRBJ1-5, with 7 bases in between that match TRBD1. Sample: peripheral blood, taken in a trial of Ad26.COV2.S vaccine versus placebo. This receptor was taken from a person between 18 and 60 years old who received the Ad26.COV2.S COVID-19 vaccine or a placebo. Read as DNA, the sequence is TGTGCCAGCAGGGGACGACAGGGCCATCAGCCCCAGCATTTT. Translated, this gives CASRGRQGHQPQHF.